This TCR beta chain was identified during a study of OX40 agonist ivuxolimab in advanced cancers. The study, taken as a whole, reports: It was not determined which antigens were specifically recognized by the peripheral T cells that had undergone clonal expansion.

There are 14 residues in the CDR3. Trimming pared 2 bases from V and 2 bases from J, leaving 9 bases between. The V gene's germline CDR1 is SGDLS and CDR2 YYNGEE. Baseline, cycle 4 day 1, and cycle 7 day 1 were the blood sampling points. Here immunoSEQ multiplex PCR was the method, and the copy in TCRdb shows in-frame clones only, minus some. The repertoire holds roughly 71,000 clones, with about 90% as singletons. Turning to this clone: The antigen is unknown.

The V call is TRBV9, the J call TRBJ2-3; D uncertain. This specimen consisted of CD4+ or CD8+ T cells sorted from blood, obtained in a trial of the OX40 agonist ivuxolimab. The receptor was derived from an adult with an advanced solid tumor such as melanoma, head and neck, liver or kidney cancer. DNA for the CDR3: TGTGCCAGCAGCGTCGGTGGGGACACAGATACGCAGTATTTT. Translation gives CASSVGGDTDTQYF. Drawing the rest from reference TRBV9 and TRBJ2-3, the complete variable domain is DSGVTQTPKHLITATGQRVTLRCSPRSGDLSVYWYQQSLDQGLQFLIQYYNGEERAKGNILERFSAQQFPDLHSELNLSSLELGDSALYFCASSVGGDTDTQYFGPGTRLTVL.